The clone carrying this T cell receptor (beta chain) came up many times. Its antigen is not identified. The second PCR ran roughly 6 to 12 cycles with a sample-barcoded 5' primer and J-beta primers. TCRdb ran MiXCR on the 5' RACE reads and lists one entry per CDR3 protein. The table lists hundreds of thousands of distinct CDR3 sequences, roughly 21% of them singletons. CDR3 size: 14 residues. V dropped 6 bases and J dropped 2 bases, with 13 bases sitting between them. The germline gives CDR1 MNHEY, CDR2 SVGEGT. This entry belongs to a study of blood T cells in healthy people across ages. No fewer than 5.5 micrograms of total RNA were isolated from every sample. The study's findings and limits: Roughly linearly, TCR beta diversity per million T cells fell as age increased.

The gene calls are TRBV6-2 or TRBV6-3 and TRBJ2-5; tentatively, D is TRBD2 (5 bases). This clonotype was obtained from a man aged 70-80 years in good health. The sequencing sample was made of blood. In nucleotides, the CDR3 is TGTGCCAGCAGATCACTAGTGCAACAAGAGACCCAGTACTTC. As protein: CASRSLVQQETQYF.